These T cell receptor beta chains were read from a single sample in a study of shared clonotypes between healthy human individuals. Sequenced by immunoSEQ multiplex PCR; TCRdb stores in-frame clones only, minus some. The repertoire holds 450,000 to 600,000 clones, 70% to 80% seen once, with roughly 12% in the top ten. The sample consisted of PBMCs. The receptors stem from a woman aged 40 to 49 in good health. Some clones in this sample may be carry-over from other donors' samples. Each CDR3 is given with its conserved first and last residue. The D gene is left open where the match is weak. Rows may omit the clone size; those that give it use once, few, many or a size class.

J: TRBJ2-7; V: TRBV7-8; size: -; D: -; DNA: TGTGCCAGCAGCACAGGGACGTATACCTACGAGCAGTACTTC; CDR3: CASSTGTYTYEQYF
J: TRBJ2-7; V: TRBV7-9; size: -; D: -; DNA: TGTGCCAGCAGCACCTCGGACTATCTCTCCTACGAGCAGTACTTC; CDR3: CASSTSDYLSYEQYF
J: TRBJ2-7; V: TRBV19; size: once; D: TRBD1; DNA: TGTGCCAGTAGGGTAGACAGGGCGGCCTACGAGCAGTACTTC; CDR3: CASRVDRAAYEQYF
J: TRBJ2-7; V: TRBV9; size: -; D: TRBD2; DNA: TGTGCCAGCAGCGTCGGGACTAGCGTATCCTACGAGCAGTACTTC; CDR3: CASSVGTSVSYEQYF
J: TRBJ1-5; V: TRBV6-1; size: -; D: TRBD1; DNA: TGTGCCAGCTGGGGGGGGGACAGGTTCAATCAGCCCCAGCATTTT; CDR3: CASWGGDRFNQPQHF
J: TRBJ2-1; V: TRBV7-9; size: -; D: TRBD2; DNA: TGTGCCAGCAGCCGTTTTCCCGGGACTAGCGAGTACAATGAGCAGTTCTTC; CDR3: CASSRFPGTSEYNEQFF
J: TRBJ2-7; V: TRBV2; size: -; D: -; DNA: TGTGCCAGCAGGACCACTGTAACCTCCTACGAGCAGTACTTC; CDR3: CASRTTVTSYEQYF
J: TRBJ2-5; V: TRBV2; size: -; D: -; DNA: TGTGCCAGCTCCGAGTCGAACCAAGAGACCCAGTACTTC; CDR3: CASSESNQETQYF
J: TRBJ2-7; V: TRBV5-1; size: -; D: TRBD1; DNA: TGCGCCAGCAGCTCTACGGGACAGGGGTTTCACGAGCAGTACTTC; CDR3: CASSSTGQGFHEQYF
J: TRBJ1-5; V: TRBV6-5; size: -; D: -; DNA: TGTGCCAGCAGTGAGGACAGATATCAGCCCCAGCATTTT; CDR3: CASSEDRYQPQHF
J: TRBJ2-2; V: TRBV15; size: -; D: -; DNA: TGTGCCACCAGCAGAGGATTCCGGTCAGCAACCGGGGAGCTGTTTTTT; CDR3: CATSRGFRSATGELFF
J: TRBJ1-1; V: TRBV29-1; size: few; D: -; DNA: TGCAGCGTTGATAGAGCTGAAGCTTTCTTT; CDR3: CSVDRAEAFF
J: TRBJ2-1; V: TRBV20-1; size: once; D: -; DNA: TGCAGTGGAGGGATCCGAAATGAGCAGTTCTTC; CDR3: CSGGIRNEQFF
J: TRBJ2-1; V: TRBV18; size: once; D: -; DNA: TGTGCCAGCTCACCACCCATGGCCAGGACAGGCGGGAGTTTTATCAATGAGCAGTTCTTC; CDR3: CASSPPMARTGGSFINEQFF
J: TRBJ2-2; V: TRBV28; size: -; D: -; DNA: TGTGCCAGCAGCGAGGGAAACACCTGGGAGCTGTTTTTT; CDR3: CASSEGNTWELFF
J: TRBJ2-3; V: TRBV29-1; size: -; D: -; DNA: TGCAGCGTCCCAGGGCTGGGGACAGATACGCAGTATTTT; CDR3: CSVPGLGTDTQYF
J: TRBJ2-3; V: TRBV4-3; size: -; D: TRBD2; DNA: TGCGCCAGCAGCCAAGATGTGACTAGCGCCAGCACAGATACGCAGTATTTT; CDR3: CASSQDVTSASTDTQYF
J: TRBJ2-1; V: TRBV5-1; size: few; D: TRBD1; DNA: TGCGCCAGTCGACAGGGGGTTGCCAGCTCCTACAATGAGCAGTTCTTC; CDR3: CASRQGVASSYNEQFF
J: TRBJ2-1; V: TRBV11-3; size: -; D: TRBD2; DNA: TGTGCCAGCAGCCAACGGACTAGAGGAAATGAGCAGTTCTTC; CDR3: CASSQRTRGNEQFF
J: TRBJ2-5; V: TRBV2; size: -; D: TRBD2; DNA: TGTGCCAGCAGCTACGGGAGGGCCGGAGAGACCCAGTACTTC; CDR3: CASSYGRAGETQYF
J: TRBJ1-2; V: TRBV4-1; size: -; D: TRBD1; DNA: TGCGCCAGCAGCCATCGAGGACAGGATATGAACTATGGCTACACCTTC; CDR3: CASSHRGQDMNYGYTF
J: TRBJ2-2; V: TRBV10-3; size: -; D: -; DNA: TGTGCCATCACCCCGGAGGCGTGGGGGACCGGGGAGCTGTTTTTT; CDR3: CAITPEAWGTGELFF
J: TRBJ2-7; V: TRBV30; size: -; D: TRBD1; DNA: TGTGCCTGGAGTGGACAGGGTGGATACTACGAGCAGTACTTC; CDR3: CAWSGQGGYYEQYF
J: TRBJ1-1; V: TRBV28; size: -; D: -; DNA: TGTGCCAGCAGTTCGGTCACTGAAGCTTTCTTT; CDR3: CASSSVTEAFF
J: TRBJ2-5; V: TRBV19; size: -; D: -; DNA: TGTGCCAGTAGTCCGGGACACCTCCAAGAGACCCAGTACTTC; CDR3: CASSPGHLQETQYF